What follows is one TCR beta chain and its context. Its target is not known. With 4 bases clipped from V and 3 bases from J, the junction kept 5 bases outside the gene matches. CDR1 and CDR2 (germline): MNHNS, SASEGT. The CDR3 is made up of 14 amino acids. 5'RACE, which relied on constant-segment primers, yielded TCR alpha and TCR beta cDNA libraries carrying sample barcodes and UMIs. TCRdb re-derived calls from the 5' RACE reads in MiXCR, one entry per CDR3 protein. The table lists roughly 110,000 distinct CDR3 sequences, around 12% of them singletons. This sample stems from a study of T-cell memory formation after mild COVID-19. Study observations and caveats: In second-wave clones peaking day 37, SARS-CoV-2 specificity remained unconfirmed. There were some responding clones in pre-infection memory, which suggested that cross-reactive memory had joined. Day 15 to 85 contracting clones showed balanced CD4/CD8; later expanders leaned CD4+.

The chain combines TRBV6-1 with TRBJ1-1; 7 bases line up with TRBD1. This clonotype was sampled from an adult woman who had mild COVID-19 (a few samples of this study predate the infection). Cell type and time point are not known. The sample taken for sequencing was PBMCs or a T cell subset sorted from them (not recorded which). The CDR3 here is CASSGTGGDTEAFF. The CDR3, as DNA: TGTGCCAGCAGTGGGACAGGTGGGGACACTGAAGCTTTCTTT.